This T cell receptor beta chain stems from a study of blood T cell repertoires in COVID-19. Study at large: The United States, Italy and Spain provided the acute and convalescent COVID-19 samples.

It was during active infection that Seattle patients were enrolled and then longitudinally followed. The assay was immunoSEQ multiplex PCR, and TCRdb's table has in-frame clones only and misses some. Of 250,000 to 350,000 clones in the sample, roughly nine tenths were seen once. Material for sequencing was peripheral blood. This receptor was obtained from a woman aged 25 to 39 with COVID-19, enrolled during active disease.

The CDR3 DNA sequence: TGTGCCAGCAGCCAAGAAAAACAGGGGATGAATGAGCAGTTCTTC. Translated: CASSQEKQGMNEQFF. The chain links TRBV4-2 to TRBJ2-1, with TRBD1 matching 7 bases. Per the germline V gene, CDR1 is LGHNA and CDR2 is YNFKEQ. This CDR3 spans 15 amino acids. V was clipped by 0 bases and J by 7 bases; unmatched bases: 6.